The entry that follows covers one TCR beta chain sequence. The CDR3 is 14 amino acids. Germline V gene lookup returns CDR1 SGHNT and CDR2 YYREEE (reference sequence). Trimming removed 9 bases from V and 3 bases from J, with 19 bases in between. The data derive from a study of blood T cells in healthy people across ages. A second PCR, run for roughly 7 to 11 cycles, used a sample-barcoded 5' primer plus a J-beta primer mix. A template-switch adaptor with 12 random nucleotides tagged each cDNA molecule. MiXCR, applied by TCRdb to the 5' RACE reads, yields one record per CDR3 protein. The table includes 730,000 or so distinct CDR3 sequences, 35% to 45% detected once.

Specimen: blood. This chain uses TRBV5-4 with TRBJ2-7; D possibly corresponds to TRBD1 (6 bases). The receptor was isolated from a woman in her fifties or sixties in good health. CDR3 amino acids: CATHRDTLVYEQYF. DNA of the CDR3: TGTGCCACCCATCGGGACACCTTAGTCTACGAGCAGTACTTC. Filled out from reference TRBV5-4 and TRBJ2-7, the complete variable domain reads ETGVTQSPTHLIKTRGQQVTLRCSSQSGHNTVSWYQQALGQGPQFIFQYYREEENGRGNFPPRFSGLQFPNYSSELNVNALELDDSALYLCATHRDTLVYEQYFGPGTRLTVT.